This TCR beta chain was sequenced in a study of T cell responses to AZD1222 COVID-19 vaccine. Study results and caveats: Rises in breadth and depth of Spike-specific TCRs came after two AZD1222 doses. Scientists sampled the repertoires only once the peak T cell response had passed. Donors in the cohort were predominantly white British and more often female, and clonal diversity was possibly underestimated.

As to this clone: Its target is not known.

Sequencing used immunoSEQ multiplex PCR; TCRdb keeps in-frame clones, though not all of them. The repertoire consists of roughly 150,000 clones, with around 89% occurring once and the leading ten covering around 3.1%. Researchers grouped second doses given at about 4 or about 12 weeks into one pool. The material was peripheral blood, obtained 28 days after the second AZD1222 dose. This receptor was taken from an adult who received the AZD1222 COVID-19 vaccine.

CDR3 nucleotide sequence: TGTGCCAGCAGTGACCAGGGGTCAGGAAACACCATATATTTT. This encodes CASSDQGSGNTIYF. The rearrangement joins TRBV6-1 to TRBJ1-3; D may be TRBD1 (6 bases). The V gene's germline CDR1 is MNHNS and CDR2 SASEGT. The V and J ends lost 3 bases and 4 bases respectively, with 10 bases between them. The CDR3 is 14 residues long.